This T cell receptor (beta chain) was profiled in a study of memory CD4+ T cells and cytomegalovirus serostatus. As for the study in general: Donors were healthy Belgian adults, 10 or so CMV seropositive and fewer than 30 seronegative. Study-level results: Each of around 69 CMV-associated TCRbeta sequences occurred in one to five individuals.

In germline, CDR1 is SGHAT, CDR2 FQDESV (reference sequence). This CDR3 has 13 amino acids. V lost 5 bases and J lost 5, with 12 bases in between. Single viable CD3+CD4+CD8-CD45RO+ cells were sorted as the memory CD4+ T cells. Total CD4+ T cells were enriched by CD4 positive selection. Repertoires were generated with immunoSEQ multiplex PCR, while TCRdb's copy carries only in-frame clones and drops some. In the table there are tens of thousands of clones, roughly 72% of which are singletons. For this clone: The antigen remains unidentified.

This clonotype originated in an adult in good health and CMV-seropositive. The chain employs TRBV11-1 and TRBJ2-5; perhaps D is TRBD1 or TRBD2 (5 bases each). Sequenced input: memory CD4+ T cells from blood. CDR3 sequence (DNA): TGTGCCAGCAGCCCCGGGACGGAGGAGACCCAGTACTTC. This translates into CASSPGTEETQYF.